This record looks at one T cell receptor (beta chain) sequence and its context. Its antigen remains unidentified. Positive CCR7 selection of CD45RO-negative cells yielded the naive CD8 cells, and terminally differentiated effector memory CD45RA+ cells were excluded. Those who donated were healthy HIV-negative adults, with no recent acute infections or vaccinations reported. The data originate from a study of shared clonotypes between healthy human individuals. Study as a whole: Each donor's CD4 naive and CD4 memory cells filled three plates apiece, CD8 naive two, and CD8 memory one. Overall study results and limits: Sharing of clonotypes among donors was expected to vary with sequencing depth. Sampling involved blood alone; tissue repertoires likely differ.

Sequencing used immunoSEQ multiplex PCR; TCRdb keeps in-frame clones, though not all of them. This sample has roughly 550,000 clones, with roughly 95% found just once. Germline V CDR1 and CDR2: SEHNR, FQNEAQ (reference sequence). The CDR3 contains 13 residues. The J segment lost 7 bases and the V segment lost 5 bases, leaving 3 bases of the junction unmatched. The sequenced sample consisted of naive CD8+ T cells sorted from blood. This rearrangement joins TRBV7-9 to TRBJ1-4; 8 nucleotides align to TRBD1. The TCR comes from a woman aged 30 to 39 in good health. The CDR3 DNA reads as TGTGCCAGCAGCACCGGACAGGGTGAAAAACTGTTTTTT. Translated, it gives CASSTGQGEKLFF. Full variable domain (outside the CDR3, taken from reference TRBV7-9 and TRBJ1-4): DTGVSQNPRHKITKRGQNVTFRCDPISEHNRLYWYRQTLGQGPEFLTYFQNEAQLEKSRLLSDRFSAERPKGSFSTLEIQRTEQGDSAMYLCASSTGQGEKLFFGSGTQLSVL.